This TCR beta chain was identified in a study of a mutant IDH1 vaccine in newly diagnosed glioma. Study-wide context: Beforehand, treatment had been radiotherapy, temozolomide, or both; the majority received both.

With respect to this clone: Its antigen remains unknown.

The assay was immunoSEQ multiplex PCR, and TCRdb's table has in-frame clones only and misses some. Counted here are approximately 43,000 clones, under 80% occurring once; the ten biggest clones make up about 6.3%. The sample's time point: week 23, last vaccination. The investigators gave 300 ug of mutant IDH1 20-mer peptide in each vaccine dose, together with topical imiquimod. New WHO grade 3 or 4 astrocytomas that were IDH1-mutant and ATRX-lost occurred in the donors. This CDR3 spans 14 amino acids. Per germline, CDR1 SGHRS and CDR2 YFSETQ. Trimming cost V 1 base and J 4 bases, with 11 bases left between them.

The sequence was collected from a woman in her 40s with glioma. Some clones in this sample may be carry-over from other donors' samples. The sample consisted of PBMCs, taken from a glioma patient whose treatment included an IDH1 peptide vaccine. The chain links TRBV5-1 to TRBJ1-1, with D perhaps TRBD1 (6 bases). The CDR3 nucleotides are TGCGCCAGCAGCTTGACAGGGATGAGCACTGAAGCTTTCTTT. The encoded protein is CASSLTGMSTEAFF. Complete variable domain (other parts from reference TRBV5-1 and TRBJ1-1): KAGVTQTPRYLIKTRGQQVTLSCSPISGHRSVSWYQQTPGQGLQFLFEYFSETQRNKGNFPGRFSGRQFSNSRSEMNVSTLELGDSALYLCASSLTGMSTEAFFGQGTRLTVV.